This T cell receptor (beta chain) was recorded in a study of blood T cell repertoires in COVID-19. Study in general: Researchers got acute and convalescent COVID-19 samples from the United States, Italy and Spain.

V was clipped by 4 bases and J by 2 bases; unmatched bases: 5. The CDR3 has 14 amino acids. Germline assignment: CDR1 SGDLS and CDR2 YYNGEE. Using immunoSEQ multiplex PCR, the repertoire was profiled, and TCRdb retains in-frame clones only, with some absent. The sample yields some 300,000 clones, more than 70% seen once. Source material: peripheral blood. J is TRBJ2-5 and V is TRBV9; 7 bases are shared with TRBD2. The receptor was isolated from a woman in her twenties or thirties who had recovered from COVID-19. The CDR3 is CASSSGLVQETQYF. The CDR3 region has the DNA TGTGCCAGCAGCTCCGGACTAGTACAAGAGACCCAGTACTTC.